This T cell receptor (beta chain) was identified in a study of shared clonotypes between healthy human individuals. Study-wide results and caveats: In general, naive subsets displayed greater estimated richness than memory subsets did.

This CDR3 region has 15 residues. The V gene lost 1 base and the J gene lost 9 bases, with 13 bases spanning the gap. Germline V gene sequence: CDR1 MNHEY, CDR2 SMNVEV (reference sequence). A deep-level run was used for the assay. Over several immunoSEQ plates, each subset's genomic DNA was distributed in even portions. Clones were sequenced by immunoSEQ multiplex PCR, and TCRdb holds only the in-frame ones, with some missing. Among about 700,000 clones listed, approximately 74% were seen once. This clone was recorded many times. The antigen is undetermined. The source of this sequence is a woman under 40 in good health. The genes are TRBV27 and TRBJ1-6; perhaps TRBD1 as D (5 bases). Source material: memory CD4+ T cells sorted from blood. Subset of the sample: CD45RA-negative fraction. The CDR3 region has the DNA TGTGCCAGCAGTTTATTGGCAGGGTGGAGTTCACCCCTCCACTTT. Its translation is CASSLLAGWSSPLHF.